The subject of this entry is one T cell receptor (beta chain). Its antigen remains unknown. The data originate from a study of OX40 agonist ivuxolimab in advanced cancers. Libraries were prepared by immunoSEQ multiplex PCR; TCRdb keeps only in-frame clonotypes and omits some of them. The data show approximately 70,000 clones, 92% seen once. Study-wide results and caveats: A proportion of nonresponders additionally exhibited low normalized T-cell clonal expansion.

Germline lookup yields CDR1 SGHNT and CDR2 YYREEE (reference sequence). Trimming left V 5 bases short and J 0 bases short, with 12 bases between. The CDR3 sequence is 16 residues long. The sequence was collected from an adult with an advanced solid tumor such as melanoma, head and neck, liver or kidney cancer. The chain combines TRBV5-4 with TRBJ2-6, with D possibly being TRBD2 (5 bases). The sample here was CD4+ or CD8+ T cells sorted from blood, taken in a trial of the OX40 agonist ivuxolimab. In DNA form, the CDR3 reads TGTGCCAGCAGGAAGGAGGCAAGCTCTGGGGCCAACGTCCTGACTTTC. This sequence encodes CASRKEASSGANVLTF. The whole variable domain, filled in from reference TRBV5-4 and TRBJ2-6, reads ETGVTQSPTHLIKTRGQQVTLRCSSQSGHNTVSWYQQALGQGPQFIFQYYREEENGRGNFPPRFSGLQFPNYSSELNVNALELDDSALYLCASRKEASSGANVLTFGAGSRLTVL.